This section outlines one TCR beta chain sequence together with its context. This entry comes from a study of blood T cell repertoires in COVID-19. Turning to the study itself: From the United States, Italy and Spain came samples of acute and convalescent COVID-19. Sources were T cells, B-cell-depleted T cells, or PBMCs; the material itself was cDNA or gDNA.

In the original processing: Estimation of nucleated cell counts was performed using reference gene primer amplification. Assay: immunoSEQ multiplex PCR; the TCRdb copy retains only in-frame clones and omits some. D and trimming were read from the DNA, whereas the V and J calls and clone size are those reported in that table. The table has 200,000 to 300,000 clones, 84% seen once; the top ten hold over 8.5%. The origin of this receptor is a human donor in a cohort sampled during active COVID-19. Sequenced input: peripheral blood.

CDR3 in DNA: TGTGCCAGCAGCCAATCTTACGAGCAGTACTTC. Amino acids: CASSQSYEQYF. The rearrangement uses TRBV3-1 (or the pseudogene TRBV3-2) and TRBJ2-7; no clear D. Per the germline V gene, CDR1 is LGHDT and CDR2 is YNNKEL (reference sequence). The CDR3 sequence is 11 residues long. V was shortened by 2 bases and J by 4 bases, with 3 bases between the two germline ends.